This T cell receptor (beta chain) was identified during a study of T cells in Graves' hyperthyroidism and ophthalmopathy. This CDR3 contains 16 residues. Between the trimmed V and J ends, which lost 7 bases and 9 bases, there was a span of 25 bases. In germline, CDR1 is SEHNR, CDR2 FQNEAQ (reference sequence). Graves' hyperthyroidism without ophthalmopathy progression within 18 months was termed stable. Subjects aged 18 to 65 presented with newly diagnosed hyperthyroidism of less than 2 months' duration. RNA transcripts served as the template for amplifying TCR beta CDR3 regions. TCR CDR3 regions were first amplified by RT-PCR with HTBI primers. TCRdb reprocessed the multiplex PCR reads with MiXCR, giving one entry per CDR3 protein. The sample shows approximately 640,000 distinct CDR3 sequences, 15% to 20% of them seen only once. The study's findings and limits: A model built on 13 V-J features separated ophthalmopathy from stable hyperthyroidism. Most thyroid clonotypes expanded above 0.001 were also detected in blood.

A word on this clonotype: The target antigen is unknown.

The receptor was derived from a man in his fifties or sixties with Graves' hyperthyroidism. The specimen sequenced was blood. V usage is TRBV7-9 and J usage is TRBJ2-1, with D possibly TRBD2 on 5 matching bases. The DNA of the CDR3 is TGTGCCAGCACCCTCATACTAGATAATTGGGTTGGTGAGCAGTTCTTC. Its protein is CASTLILDNWVGEQFF. Based on the CDR3 plus reference TRBV7-9 and TRBJ2-1, the full variable domain is DTGVSQNPRHKITKRGQNVTFRCDPISEHNRLYWYRQTLGQGPEFLTYFQNEAQLEKSRLLSDRFSAERPKGSFSTLEIQRTEQGDSAMYLCASTLILDNWVGEQFFGPGTRLTVL.